Below, 14 T cell receptor beta chains from the same sample are listed, as sequenced in a study of T cells in Graves' hyperthyroidism and ophthalmopathy. RNA transcripts provided the source from which TCR beta CDR3 regions were amplified. Researchers ran a first-round RT-PCR on the TCR CDR3 using the HTBI primer set. TCRdb re-called the multiplex PCR reads through MiXCR, storing one row per CDR3 protein. The table shows 600,000 or so distinct CDR3 sequences, with over 12% occurring only once. The sample comprised blood. The receptors were sampled from a woman younger than 35 with Graves' ophthalmopathy.

The sample holds many counts of this clonotype. The chain joins TRBV7-9 to TRBJ2-1; 10 bases are a match to TRBD1. CDR3 length: 13 residues. Germline values: CDR1 SEHNR, CDR2 FQNEAQ (reference sequence). V shed 3 bases and J 7 bases; nucleotides not matched to a gene: 0. This chain's CDR3 is CASSLGQGNEQFF. The CDR3 DNA reads TGTGCCAGCAGCTTGGGACAGGGGAATGAGCAGTTCTTC.

This sequence joins TRBV7-9 and TRBJ2-7; 9 nucleotides match TRBD1. CDR3 size: 16 residues. The germline V gene has CDR1 SEHNR and CDR2 FQNEAQ (reference sequence). The J segment lost 1 base and the V segment lost 4 bases, leaving 8 bases of the junction unmatched. For the CDR3, the DNA is TGTGCCAGCAGCTCTGACAGGGGGTCGAGTTCCTACGAGCAGTACTTC. Amino acids: CASSSDRGSSSYEQYF.

Many counts were recorded for this clonotype. V gene TRBV20-1 combines with J gene TRBJ2-1, with 9 bases that match TRBD2. CDR1 is DFQATT, CDR2 SNEGSKA, per germline (reference sequence). The junction had 12 bases not matched to a gene; V was cut back by 0 bases and J by 9 bases. This CDR3 comprises 16 residues. CDR3 DNA sequence: TGCAGTGCTAGAGATCCCTCTAGCGGGATGGCTGGTGAGCAGTTCTTC. It specifies CSARDPSSGMAGEQFF.

This clonotype was picked up many times. The CDR3 DNA follows: TGTGCCAGCAGTTTAACGGATGGAGGCTCTGGGGCCAACGTCCTGACTTTC. Protein product: CASSLTDGGSGANVLTF. The chain couples TRBV27 to TRBJ2-6; D perhaps matches TRBD2 (5 bases). The germline V gene encodes CDR1 MNHEY and CDR2 SMNVEV (reference sequence). The CDR3 loop spans 17 amino acids. The ends were cut back, 2 bases at V and 0 bases at J, with 11 bases in the middle.

This clonotype was detected many times. The chain uses TRBV2 and TRBJ2-5; D is undetermined. Germline CDR1 reads SNHLY; CDR2 reads FYNNEI. Trimming left V 6 bases short and J 2 bases short, with 4 bases between. CDR3 length: 11 amino acids. The CDR3 DNA follows: TGTGCCAGCAGCGATCAAGAGACCCAGTACTTC. As protein: CASSDQETQYF.

J is TRBJ1-2 and V is TRBV27; D is possibly TRBD1 (6 bases). V lost 4 bases and J 0 bases, leaving 9 bases between the germline ends. The length of the CDR3 is 14 residues. CDR1 MNHEY and CDR2 SMNVEV come from the germline V gene (reference sequence). Here the CDR3 reads CASSYAGANYGYTF. The CDR3 nucleotides read TGTGCCAGCAGTTATGCAGGGGCTAACTATGGCTACACCTTC.

The sample holds many counts of this clonotype. The chain carries TRBV2 and TRBJ1-1; D unclear. The V gene lost 7 bases and the J gene lost 2 bases, with 5 bases spanning the gap. Germline CDR1 reads SNHLY; CDR2 reads FYNNEI. This CDR3 region has 11 residues. The DNA of the CDR3 is TGTGCCAGCATTGGCAACACTGAAGCTTTCTTT. Protein product: CASIGNTEAFF.

This chain joins TRBV9 and TRBJ1-2; 10 positions match TRBD1. V lost 2 bases, J lost 0 bases, and 1 base stayed unmatched. The CDR3 has 15 amino acids. Looked up from germline, CDR1 is SGDLS and CDR2 is YYNGEE. The CDR3 DNA is TGTGCCAGCAGCGTGGGGACAGGGGCTAACTATGGCTACACCTTC. This gives the protein CASSVGTGANYGYTF.

The chain recombines TRBV5-6 with TRBJ2-5; 10 bases line up with TRBD2. Germline-derived CDR1 and CDR2 are SGHDT and YYEEEE. The CDR3 has 17 amino acids. V shed 0 bases, J shed 7 bases, and the junction held 12 bases outside the gene matches. The CDR3 region is CASSLAGLADRRGTQYF. The CDR3 DNA follows: TGTGCCAGCAGCTTGGCCGGACTAGCGGACCGCAGGGGGACCCAGTACTTC. Full variable domain (outside the CDR3, taken from reference TRBV5-6 and TRBJ2-5): DAGVTQSPTHLIKTRGQQVTLRCSPKSGHDTVSWYQQALGQGPQFIFQYYEEEERQRGNFPDRFSGHQFPNYSSELNVNALLLGDSALYLCASSLAGLADRRGTQYFGPGTRLLVL.

This clonotype was found a few times. The chain has TRBV14 and TRBJ2-5; no definite D call. Germline CDR1 SGHDN, CDR2 FVKESK. V was clipped by 1 base and J by 1 base, with 10 bases between them. The CDR3 totals 15 residues. DNA of the CDR3: TGTGCCAGCAGCCAAGCACCCGGCCGCCAAGAGACCCAGTACTTC. The encoded protein is CASSQAPGRQETQYF.

This clonotype was seen only a few times. This rearrangement joins TRBV19 to TRBJ2-1; the match to TRBD1 covers 8 bases. Germline-derived CDR1 and CDR2 are LNHDA and SQIVND (reference sequence). This CDR3 contains 16 residues. V shed 3 bases, J shed 4 bases, and the junction held 8 bases outside the gene matches. The CDR3: CASSILDRALYNEQFF. CDR3 nucleotide sequence: TGTGCCAGTAGTATCCTGGACAGGGCCCTTTACAATGAGCAGTTCTTC.

CDR3 in DNA: TGTGCCAGCAGTTACTCGCCAGGGAACGAGCAGTACTTC. This codes for CASSYSPGNEQYF. The chain links TRBV6-2 or TRBV6-3 to TRBJ2-7, with D possibly TRBD1 on 5 matching bases. The CDR3 sequence is 13 residues long. Germline-derived CDR1 and CDR2 are MNHEY and SVGEGT. Trimming stripped 0 bases from V and 5 bases from J, with 8 bases between.

This clonotype came up many times. This sequence joins TRBV28 and TRBJ2-3; D gene ambiguous. The CDR3 is made up of 14 amino acids. Trimming stripped 3 bases from V and 0 bases from J, with 7 bases between. The germline V gene has CDR1 MDHEN and CDR2 SYDVKM. CDR3 sequence: CASSFSQSTDTQYF. CDR3 sequence (DNA): TGTGCCAGCAGTTTCTCTCAGAGCACAGATACGCAGTATTTT.

This clonotype appeared many times. As DNA, the CDR3 is TGTGCCAGCTCACCCTTGACGTACGAGCAGTACTTC. This codes for CASSPLTYEQYF. V usage is TRBV18 and J usage is TRBJ2-7; D not resolved. The CDR3 has 12 amino acids. Per the germline V gene, CDR1 is KGHSH and CDR2 is LQKENI. The V end was cut by 3 bases, the J end by 4 bases, with 7 bases between.